What follows are 16 T cell receptor beta chains derived from one specimen sequenced in a study of T cells in Graves' hyperthyroidism and ophthalmopathy. Amplification of TCR beta CDR3 regions was performed using RNA transcripts as template. In the first-round RT-PCR of the TCR CDR3, the HTBI primer set was used. TCRdb fed the multiplex PCR reads into MiXCR, producing one record per CDR3 protein. The sample comprises about 500,000 distinct CDR3 sequences, around 15% of which are singletons, and under 20% rests with the top ten. Sequencing was done on a sample of blood. These receptors all stem from a woman between 18 and 29 years old with Graves' hyperthyroidism.

This clonotype occurred many times. Written as DNA, the CDR3 is TGTGCCAGTACCGGAGGGAACTATGGCTACACCTTC. Translation: CASTGGNYGYTF. The chain carries TRBV2 and TRBJ1-2; the D is unclear. The CDR3 consists of 12 residues. Germline values: CDR1 SNHLY, CDR2 FYNNEI. The V gene lost 9 bases and the J gene lost 2 bases, with 10 bases spanning the gap.

The chain joins TRBV19 to TRBJ2-7; D remains unclear. CDR3 size: 14 residues. Germline V gene data show CDR1 as LNHDA and CDR2 as SQIVND (reference sequence). Between the trimmed V and J ends, which lost 1 base and 3 bases, there was a span of 10 bases. CDR3: CASSIGILGYEQYF. For the CDR3, the DNA is TGTGCCAGTAGTATAGGGATATTAGGCTACGAGCAGTACTTC. The variable domain in full, with the rest retrieved from reference TRBV19 and TRBJ2-7, is DGGITQSPKYLFRKEGQNVTLSCEQNLNHDAMYWYRQDPGQGLRLIYYSQIVNDFQKGDIAEGYSVSREKKESFPLTVTSAQKNPTAFYLCASSIGILGYEQYFGPGTRLTVT.

The chain has TRBV29-1 and TRBJ1-2; TRBD1 aligns across 7 bases. Germline trimming cut 3 bases from V and 6 bases from J; bases unmatched to any gene: 4. The CDR3 spans 12 residues. Germline V CDR1 and CDR2: SQVTM, ANQGSEA. CDR3 bases: TGCAGCGTTGAGACAGGGCAACATGGCTACACCTTC. It yields the protein CSVETGQHGYTF. The full variable domain, with the rest looked up from reference TRBV29-1 and TRBJ1-2, is SAVISQKPSRDICQRGTSLTIQCQVDSQVTMMFWYRQQPGQSLTLIATANQGSEATYESGFVIDKFPISRPNLTFSTLTVSNMSPEDSSIYLCSVETGQHGYTFGSGTRLTVV.

This clonotype was seen repeatedly, ten times or more. The chain employs TRBV12-3 or TRBV12-4 and TRBJ1-4; TRBD1 agrees at 11 bases. The CDR3 has 14 residues. J gave up 8 bases and V 7 bases, and 6 bases lay outside the gene matches. The CDR3 region has the DNA TGTGCCAGCACCGGACAGGGGGCTCGGGAAAAACTGTTTTTT. This encodes CASTGQGAREKLFF.

Only a few counts were recorded for this clonotype. The chain recombines TRBV7-8 with TRBJ2-6; maybe TRBD2 (7 bases). V lost 5 bases, J lost 2 bases, and 19 bases lay in between. CDR3 length: 18 amino acids. CDR1 SGHVS and CDR2 FQNEAQ come from the germline V gene. The CDR3 loop is CASSLGTAGAAGANVLTF. CDR3 nucleotide sequence: TGTGCCAGCAGCCTCGGGACCGCGGGGGCGGCTGGGGCCAACGTCCTGACTTTC.

This clonotype was seen a handful of times. The chain combines TRBV3-1 with TRBJ2-1; D is perhaps TRBD1 (6 bases). The CDR3 totals 12 residues. V dropped 3 bases and J dropped 10 bases, with 10 bases sitting between them. Germline V gives CDR1 LGHDT, CDR2 YNNKEL (reference sequence). The CDR3 here is CASSHQGTEQFF. The CDR3 region has the DNA TGTGCCAGCAGCCACCAAGGGACAGAGCAGTTCTTC.

A note on this clonotype: It may be a read error: a sequence one base away is much more abundant. The genes are TRBV7-9 and TRBJ2-1; weak D call: TRBD2 (5 bases). The CDR3 runs 13 residues. Germline V gene sequence: CDR1 SEHNR, CDR2 FQNEAQ (reference sequence). V lost 5 bases and J 10 bases, leaving 15 bases between the germline ends. The CDR3, as DNA: TGTGCCAGCAGCGCGGACCAGAGAGGGGAGCAGTTCTTC. It is translated as CASSADQRGEQFF. Full variable domain (missing parts from reference TRBV7-9 and TRBJ2-1): DTGVSQNPRHKITKRGQNVTFRCDPISEHNRLYWYRQTLGQGPEFLTYFQNEAQLEKSRLLSDRFSAERPKGSFSTLEIQRTEQGDSAMYLCASSADQRGEQFFGPGTRLTVL.

This clonotype showed up many times. The V and J genes are TRBV6-2 or TRBV6-3 and TRBJ2-5, with 8 bases that match TRBD2. V trimming: 3 bases; J trimming: 4 bases; junction bases outside the gene matches: 10. CDR3 size: 16 residues. The germline CDR1 and CDR2 sequences are MNHEY and SVGEGT. CDR3 DNA: TGTGCCAGCAGTTATGATCCCAGCGGGGGAATAGAGACCCAGTACTTC. Translation gives CASSYDPSGGIETQYF.

This clonotype was seen at least ten times. J is TRBJ2-7 and V is TRBV7-2; 13 nucleotides agree with TRBD2. The germline V gene encodes CDR1 SGHTA and CDR2 FQGNSA. The ends lost 6 bases at V and 1 base at J; junction bases unmatched: 3. The CDR3 contains 15 residues. The CDR3 is CASRPTSGRSYEQYF. In DNA form, the CDR3 reads TGTGCCAGCAGACCGACTAGCGGGAGGTCCTACGAGCAGTACTTC.

The V and J genes are TRBV6-2 or TRBV6-3 and TRBJ2-5; 11 bases map to TRBD2. Germline CDR1 MNHEY, CDR2 SVGEGT. This CDR3 is built from 18 residues. V trimming: 0 bases; J trimming: 2 bases; junction bases outside the gene matches: 8. CDR3: CASSYSKFSGRVQETQYF. CDR3 nucleotides: TGTGCCAGCAGTTACTCGAAGTTTAGCGGGAGGGTTCAAGAGACCCAGTACTTC.

This clonotype has a count of ten or more. The chain carries TRBV30 and TRBJ1-1; D gene uncertain. CDR3 size: 11 residues. Between the trimmed V and J ends, which lost 6 bases and 7 bases, there was a span of 12 bases. Germline lookup yields CDR1 GTSNPN and CDR2 SVGIG (reference sequence). Written as DNA, the CDR3 is TGTGCCTGTCGACGGACTGGTGAAGCTTTCTTT. Amino acids: CACRRTGEAFF.

This clonotype has a count of ten or more. This chain connects TRBV5-1 to TRBJ1-1; 10 bases map to TRBD1. The CDR3 has 20 residues. Trimming removed 2 bases from V and 0 bases from J; junction bases left unmatched: 16. Germline V CDR1 and CDR2: SGHRS, YFSETQ. Written as DNA, the CDR3 is TGCGCCAGCAGCTTAGGTGACAGGGGGCCTCGAACCCTAATGAACACTGAAGCTTTCTTT. Translation: CASSLGDRGPRTLMNTEAFF.

This clonotype was observed at least ten times. The chain links TRBV7-2 to TRBJ2-5, with D unresolved. The ends were cut back, 3 bases at V and 4 bases at J, with 9 bases in the middle. From germline, CDR1 is SGHTA and CDR2 FQGNSA. CDR3 length: 13 amino acids. This CDR3 is CASSFLGSETQYF. The DNA of the CDR3 is TGTGCCAGCAGCTTCCTGGGGTCAGAGACCCAGTACTTC.

In this sample, this clonotype turned up once. V is TRBV19 and J is TRBJ2-7, with 7 bases matching TRBD1. Germline CDR1 is LNHDA and CDR2 is SQIVND (reference sequence). After removal of 7 bases from V and 6 bases from J, the junction contained 12 bases not matched to a gene. The CDR3 runs 14 residues. CDR3 sequence (DNA): TGTGCCAGTAACAGGACAGGCGAAACGCCCGAGCAGTACTTC. As protein: CASNRTGETPEQYF.

This clonotype turned up a few times. The chain links TRBV6-4 to TRBJ2-3; tentative D call: TRBD2 (5 bases). Germline V gene lookup returns CDR1 MRHNA and CDR2 SNTAGT. The V end was cut by 2 bases, the J end by 0 bases, with 9 bases between. This CDR3 spans 15 amino acids. The CDR3 sequence is CASSDNGGSTDTQYF. The CDR3 DNA reads as TGTGCCAGCAGTGACAACGGCGGGAGCACAGATACGCAGTATTTT.

The chain links TRBV12-3 or TRBV12-4 to TRBJ2-2; TRBD2 matches at 11 bases. V gave up 3 bases and J gave up 3 bases; unmatched junction bases: 3. This CDR3 spans 16 amino acids. CDR3 in DNA: TGTGCCAGCAGTTTTCTAGCGGGGGGCTACACCGGGGAGCTGTTTTTT. The encoded protein is CASSFLAGGYTGELFF.